Shown below are 26 T cell receptor beta chains from a single sample sequenced in a study of blood T cell repertoires in COVID-19. Only in-frame clones appear in the TCRdb table, and some are missing; sequencing was by immunoSEQ multiplex PCR. Of roughly 260,000 clones listed, around 90% are singletons. Sequencing was carried out using PBMCs or T cells enriched from blood (not recorded which). These receptors came from a woman aged 25 to 39 with acute COVID-19.

The rearrangement uses TRBV6-1 and TRBJ1-5, with D unclear. Trimming left V 2 bases short and J 5 bases short, with 10 bases between. CDR1 is MNHNS, CDR2 SASEGT, per germline. This CDR3 is built from 14 residues. The CDR3 DNA follows: TGTGCCAGCAGTGAATGGAGGAAGGATCAGCCCCAGCATTTT. It translates to CASSEWRKDQPQHF.

The chain is built from TRBV7-2 and TRBJ2-7; no clear D gene. This CDR3 comprises 12 residues. Trimming cost V 6 bases and J 2 bases, with 8 bases left between them. Germline V gene data show CDR1 as SGHTA and CDR2 as FQGNSA. The CDR3 coding sequence is TGTGCCAGCAGACAAGTCCCCTACGAGCAGTACTTC. The encoded protein is CASRQVPYEQYF.

This clone was observed a few times. The V gene is TRBV2, the J gene TRBJ2-7; 10 bases agree with TRBD1. J was trimmed by 1 base and V by 6 bases; bases with no gene match: 12. Germline V gives CDR1 SNHLY, CDR2 FYNNEI. The CDR3 consists of 17 residues. For the CDR3, the DNA is TGTGCCAGCAGCGTGAAGCCTACGGGACAGGGGTCCTACGAGCAGTACTTC. It codes for CASSVKPTGQGSYEQYF.

The chain has TRBV19 and TRBJ2-2, with 8 bases that match TRBD1. The CDR3 has 17 amino acids. V lost 6 bases to trimming and J lost 1 base; unmatched junction nucleotides: 10. Per germline, CDR1 LNHDA and CDR2 SQIVND (reference sequence). The CDR3 DNA reads as TGTGCCAGTAGGGACAGGGTGGGTGTATTGAACACCGGGGAGCTGTTTTTT. Protein: CASRDRVGVLNTGELFF.

This chain links TRBV27 with TRBJ1-5; possible D gene TRBD1, 6 bases. This CDR3 contains 14 residues. Germline CDR1 and CDR2: MNHEY and SMNVEV (reference sequence). Trimming pared 5 bases from V and 6 bases from J, leaving 14 bases between. The CDR3 DNA reads as TGTGCCAGCAGTCAACGGGGGGCCGGTCAGCCCCAGCATTTT. Amino acid sequence: CASSQRGAGQPQHF.

This sequence joins TRBV5-1 and TRBJ2-2; D is undetermined. The CDR3 spans 17 residues. The germline V gene has CDR1 SGHRS and CDR2 YFSETQ. Trimming took off 1 base at V and 0 bases at J, with 13 bases between the two ends. DNA for the CDR3: TGCGCCAGCAGCTTGTCCTCCAGCGCCGCGAACACCGGGGAGCTGTTTTTT. Translation: CASSLSSSAANTGELFF.

This clone was seen more than once but under ten times. This chain uses TRBV29-1 with TRBJ1-1; D gene uncertain. The V and J ends lost 4 bases and 5 bases respectively, with 5 bases between them. Germline V CDR1 and CDR2: SQVTM, ANQGSEA. The CDR3 length is 10 residues. The CDR3 protein is CSVVVTEAFF. CDR3 DNA sequence: TGCAGCGTTGTAGTTACTGAAGCTTTCTTT.

The chain uses TRBV19 and TRBJ1-1; perhaps TRBD1 as D (5 bases). The CDR3 is 17 residues long. Trimming took off 10 bases at V and 1 base at J, with 25 bases between the two ends. CDR1 LNHDA and CDR2 SQIVND come from the germline V gene (reference sequence). The CDR3 DNA follows: TGTGCCACCTCACGGGAGGGGACCGCTGAAACGAACACTGAAGCTTTCTTT. The encoded protein is CATSREGTAETNTEAFF.

The chain carries TRBV19 and TRBJ2-7; 8 nucleotides align to TRBD2. Germline V gene data show CDR1 as LNHDA and CDR2 as SQIVND (reference sequence). This CDR3 is built from 15 residues. With V trimmed by 1 base and J by 5 bases, 7 bases remained unmatched. In nucleotides, the CDR3 is TGTGCCAGTAGTATAGGGAGCGGGAGTGGGAACGAGCAGTACTTC. Its translation: CASSIGSGSGNEQYF.

This clone was seen at least ten times. The chain joins TRBV6-1 to TRBJ2-5; no definite D call. Germline V gives CDR1 MNHNS, CDR2 SASEGT. The CDR3 is 14 amino acids. V was clipped by 2 bases and J by 4 bases, with 11 bases between them. The CDR3 sequence is CASSEPRGGETQYF. The DNA of the CDR3 is TGTGCCAGCAGTGAACCGCGTGGTGGAGAGACCCAGTACTTC.

V and J are TRBV2 and TRBJ1-5; no clear D gene. Germline CDR1 is SNHLY and CDR2 is FYNNEI. Trimming cost V 6 bases and J 4 bases, with 10 bases left between them. This CDR3 has 13 residues. CDR3 sequence: CASREEWNQPQHF. Written as DNA, the CDR3 is TGTGCCAGCAGGGAGGAGTGGAATCAGCCCCAGCATTTT. Together with reference TRBV2 and TRBJ1-5, the CDR3 gives the full variable domain: EPEVTQTPSHQVTQMGQEVILRCVPISNHLYFYWYRQILGQKVEFLVSFYNNEISEKSEIFDDQFSVERPDGSNFTLKIRSTKLEDSAMYFCASREEWNQPQHFGDGTRLSIL.

This clone was seen once. The CDR3 is CASSPLEQGGYEQYF. CDR3 bases: TGTGCCAGCTCACCTTTAGAACAGGGGGGTTACGAGCAGTACTTC. The chain combines TRBV18 with TRBJ2-7, with 8 nucleotides matching TRBD1. The CDR3 sequence is 15 residues long. Germline trimming cut 3 bases from V and 4 bases from J; bases unmatched to any gene: 8. Germline assignment: CDR1 KGHSH and CDR2 LQKENI. Based on the CDR3 plus reference TRBV18 and TRBJ2-7, the full variable domain is NAGVMQNPRHLVRRRGQEARLRCSPMKGHSHVYWYRQLPEEGLKFMVYLQKENIIDESGMPKERFSAEFPKEGPSILRIQQVVRGDSAAYFCASSPLEQGGYEQYFGPGTRLTVT.

This chain joins TRBV2 and TRBJ1-1; 10 nucleotides line up with TRBD1. V lost 6 bases and J lost 3; bases outside the gene matches: 4. The germline V gene has CDR1 SNHLY and CDR2 FYNNEI. CDR3 size: 14 residues. CDR3 sequence: CASRETGGYTEAFF. CDR3 in DNA: TGTGCCAGCAGAGAGACAGGGGGCTACACTGAAGCTTTCTTT.

V usage is TRBV18 and J usage is TRBJ2-7, with TRBD1 matching 12 bases. The germline CDR1 and CDR2 sequences are KGHSH and LQKENI. The CDR3 extends over 17 amino acids. Losses at the gene ends were 1 base for V and 4 bases for J; bases not matched to a gene: 8. This CDR3 is CASSPLFRDRGLYEQYF. CDR3 in DNA: TGTGCCAGCTCACCACTCTTTAGGGACAGGGGGCTTTACGAGCAGTACTTC.

The V and J genes are TRBV18 and TRBJ1-1; TRBD1 matches 9 bases. J gave up 5 bases and V 4 bases, and 5 bases lay outside the gene matches. Germline values: CDR1 KGHSH, CDR2 LQKENI. This CDR3 comprises 14 residues. The chain's CDR3 is CASSRRTGETEAFF. In DNA, the CDR3 is TGTGCCAGCTCACGTAGGACAGGGGAAACTGAAGCTTTCTTT.

The chain couples TRBV4-1 to TRBJ1-4; no clear D. The CDR3 length is 20 residues. Trimming took off 0 bases at V and 6 bases at J, with 26 bases between the two ends. The germline gives CDR1 MGHRA, CDR2 YSYEKL. CDR3 nucleotides: TGCGCCAGCAGCCAAGATAAGGTCACCTGGATACTACAAAACGATGAAAAACTGTTTTTT. Translating gives CASSQDKVTWILQNDEKLFF.

The DNA of the CDR3 is TGTGCCAGCAGCTTAGCAGCGGGGTCCTACGAGCAGTACTTC. It yields the protein CASSLAAGSYEQYF. The chain has TRBV7-2 and TRBJ2-7; 7 bases agree with TRBD2. CDR1 is SGHTA, CDR2 FQGNSA, per germline. V lost 0 bases to trimming and J lost 1 base; unmatched junction nucleotides: 0. The CDR3 covers 14 residues. Full variable domain (missing parts from reference TRBV7-2 and TRBJ2-7): GAGVSQSPSNKVTEKGKDVELRCDPISGHTALYWYRQSLGQGLEFLIYFQGNSAPDKSGLPSDRFSAERTGGSVSTLTIQRTQQEDSAVYLCASSLAAGSYEQYFGPGTRLTVT.

The CDR3 region is CASSLGAWGGEAFF. The CDR3 bases are TGTGCCAGCAGCTTAGGAGCCTGGGGGGGTGAAGCTTTCTTT. The chain couples TRBV7-9 to TRBJ1-1, with a possible D match to TRBD1 (5 bases). Germline CDR1 and CDR2: SEHNR and FQNEAQ (reference sequence). The CDR3 totals 14 residues. Trimming shortened V by 1 base and J by 7 bases, and 13 bases separated the two germline ends.

The J gene is TRBJ1-1, the V gene TRBV7-9; TRBD1 matches at 7 bases. V trimming: 6 bases; J trimming: 3 bases; junction bases outside the gene matches: 4. Germline V gives CDR1 SEHNR, CDR2 FQNEAQ (reference sequence). CDR3 length: 13 amino acids. CDR3 nucleotide sequence: TGTGCCAGCAGACCCGACAGGGACACTGAAGCTTTCTTT. It codes for CASRPDRDTEAFF.

This chain links TRBV5-1 with TRBJ2-2, with 8 bases identical to TRBD1. This CDR3 is built from 12 residues. Germline CDR1 and CDR2: SGHRS and YFSETQ. Losses at the gene ends were 3 bases for V and 11 bases for J; bases not matched to a gene: 3. CDR3 protein: CASSSGQGELFF. CDR3 nucleotides: TGCGCCAGCAGCTCCGGACAGGGTGAGCTGTTTTTT. The variable domain in full, with the rest retrieved from reference TRBV5-1 and TRBJ2-2, is KAGVTQTPRYLIKTRGQQVTLSCSPISGHRSVSWYQQTPGQGLQFLFEYFSETQRNKGNFPGRFSGRQFSNSRSEMNVSTLELGDSALYLCASSSGQGELFFGEGSRLTVL.

The chain links TRBV12-3 or TRBV12-4 to TRBJ1-1, with TRBD1 matching over 11 bases. With 7 bases clipped from V and 10 bases from J, the junction kept 5 bases outside the gene matches. CDR3 length equals 12 residues. The CDR3 nucleotides read TGTGCCAGCACCGGACAGGGGGCGGGAGCTTTCTTT. This gives the protein CASTGQGAGAFF.

As DNA, the CDR3 is TGTGCCAGCAGCTTGGCGGGAGATGCCGGACGGAGCTATGGCTACACCTTC. Translation gives CASSLAGDAGRSYGYTF. The chain recombines TRBV5-4 with TRBJ1-2, with unresolved D. Germline V gives CDR1 SGHNT, CDR2 YYREEE (reference sequence). V was pared by 0 bases and J by 4 bases, with 19 bases between. This CDR3 is 17 amino acids long.

This clone was detected only once. The chain couples TRBV2 to TRBJ1-2; D perhaps matches TRBD1 (5 bases). The CDR3 runs 15 residues. Trimming removed 6 bases from V and 0 bases from J, with 14 bases in between. The germline gives CDR1 SNHLY, CDR2 FYNNEI. In DNA, the CDR3 is TGTGCCAGCAGCCACGGGACTTTTGCTAACTATGGCTACACCTTC. Translating gives CASSHGTFANYGYTF. The full variable domain, rest sourced from reference TRBV2 and TRBJ1-2, is EPEVTQTPSHQVTQMGQEVILRCVPISNHLYFYWYRQILGQKVEFLVSFYNNEISEKSEIFDDQFSVERPDGSNFTLKIRSTKLEDSAMYFCASSHGTFANYGYTFGSGTRLTVV.

This chain connects TRBV18 to TRBJ1-1, with TRBD1 as a possible D gene (6 bases). This CDR3 has 15 amino acids. Germline assignment: CDR1 KGHSH and CDR2 LQKENI. V was cut by 3 bases and J by 0 bases, with 11 bases left in between. CDR3 bases: TGTGCCAGCTCACCCTGGGACACATTGAACACTGAAGCTTTCTTT. Residues: CASSPWDTLNTEAFF.

This clone has just one count. The V gene is TRBV18, the J gene TRBJ2-2; 7 bases align to TRBD1. Trimming took 2 bases from V and 0 from J; bases not matched to a gene: 3. The CDR3 runs 16 residues. Germline loops: CDR1 KGHSH, CDR2 LQKENI. The CDR3 nucleotides read TGTGCCAGCTCACCAAGGGGACAGTCGAACACCGGGGAGCTGTTTTTT. Translated, it gives CASSPRGQSNTGELFF. Variable domain in full (rest from reference TRBV18 and TRBJ2-2): NAGVMQNPRHLVRRRGQEARLRCSPMKGHSHVYWYRQLPEEGLKFMVYLQKENIIDESGMPKERFSAEFPKEGPSILRIQQVVRGDSAAYFCASSPRGQSNTGELFFGEGSRLTVL.

The chain joins TRBV11-2 to TRBJ2-1; D might be TRBD1 (5 bases). V lost 4 bases, J lost 2 bases, and 15 bases lay in between. CDR1 is SGHAT, CDR2 FQNNGV, per germline. This CDR3 has 16 amino acids. As DNA, the CDR3 is TGTGCCAGCAGCTCCCTTCAGGGCCGGACCTACAATGAGCAGTTCTTC. It codes for CASSSLQGRTYNEQFF.